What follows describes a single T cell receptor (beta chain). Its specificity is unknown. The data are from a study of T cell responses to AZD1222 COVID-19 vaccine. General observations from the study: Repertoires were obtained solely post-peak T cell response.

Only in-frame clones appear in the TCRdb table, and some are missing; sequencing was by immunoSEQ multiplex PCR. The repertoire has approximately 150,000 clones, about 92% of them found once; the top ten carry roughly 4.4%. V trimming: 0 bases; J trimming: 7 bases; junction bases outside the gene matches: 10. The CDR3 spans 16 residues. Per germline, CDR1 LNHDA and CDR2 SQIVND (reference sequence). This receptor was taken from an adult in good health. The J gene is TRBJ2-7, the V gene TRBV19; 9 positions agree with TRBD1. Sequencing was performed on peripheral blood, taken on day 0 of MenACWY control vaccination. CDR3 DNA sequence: TGTGCCAGTAGTATAGATCGGACAGGGGAAAAATTGGAGCAGTACTTC. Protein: CASSIDRTGEKLEQYF.